Listed below are T cell receptor beta chains from one sample, sequenced in a study of T cell changes during pregnancy in multiple sclerosis. Sequencing used immunoSEQ multiplex PCR; TCRdb keeps in-frame clones, though not all of them. The sample contains about 75,000 clones, approximately 88% of which appear only once. This specimen was peripheral blood, taken in the first trimester of pregnancy. The source of these receptors is a female donor in good health, enrolled as a control in a pregnancy study. The CDR3 runs from the conserved cysteine through the conserved F or W. A D gene is named only where the DNA matches it firmly. A row's size may be missing; if present it is once, few, many or a size class.

len	j_gene	d_gene	v_gene	abundance	CDR3nt	CDR3aa
15	TRBJ1-5	-	TRBV6-1	-	TGTGCCAGCAGTGGAACCTACAGGGTACTTCAGCCCCAGCATTTT	CASSGTYRVLQPQHF
13	TRBJ2-5	TRBD1	TRBV5-1	-	TGCGCCAGCGGGTTGGACAGGGGAGAGACCCAGTACTTC	CASGLDRGETQYF
14	TRBJ1-3	TRBD1	TRBV9	-	TGTGCCAGCAGTGTGGGACAGATTAGAAACACCATATATTTT	CASSVGQIRNTIYF
15	TRBJ1-1	TRBD1	TRBV7-2	-	TGTGCCAGCAGCTTAGAGGGGGCGCGGAACACTGAAGCTTTCTTT	CASSLEGARNTEAFF
14	TRBJ2-2	TRBD2	TRBV7-6	-	TGTGCCAGCAGCTTAGTGGGAGGGGCCGGGGAGCTGTTTTTT	CASSLVGGAGELFF
15	TRBJ2-7	-	TRBV6-5	-	TGTGCCAGCAGTTACCCACAGACAGCAGTCAACGAGCAGTACTTC	CASSYPQTAVNEQYF
16	TRBJ1-4	TRBD1	TRBV7-9	-	TGTGCCAGCAGCTTAGGGGCCGGGACAGGATATGAAAAACTGTTTTTT	CASSLGAGTGYEKLFF
16	TRBJ2-5	-	TRBV4-1	-	TGCGCCAGCAGCCAAGAATATCGCGGGGTCCAAGAGACCCAGTACTTC	CASSQEYRGVQETQYF
14	TRBJ1-1	-	TRBV10-3	-	TGTGCCATCAGCCATCCTAATAGCGGCACTGAAGCTTTCTTT	CAISHPNSGTEAFF
15	TRBJ2-5	-	TRBV18	-	TGTGCCAGCTCAATATCACAGGGAAGACAAGAGACCCAGTACTTC	CASSISQGRQETQYF
17	TRBJ2-5	TRBD2	TRBV2	-	TGTGCCAGCAGTCGACTAGCGGGAGGAACAAACCAAGAGACCCAGTACTTC	CASSRLAGGTNQETQYF
12	TRBJ2-7	-	TRBV18	-	TGTGCCAGCTCACCTACAAACTACGAGCAGTACTTC	CASSPTNYEQYF
14	TRBJ1-4	TRBD1	TRBV5-1	-	TGCGCCAGCAGCCAGGACAGGGTAATTGAAAAACTGTTTTTT	CASSQDRVIEKLFF
16	TRBJ1-6	-	TRBV15	-	TGTGCCACCAGCAGAGGCTTGGCAGGGAGGGATTCACCCCTCCACTTT	CATSRGLAGRDSPLHF
17	TRBJ2-1	-	TRBV28	-	TGTGCCAGCAGTTTCGGGGGAGACAGGGTTGGGGTCAATGAGCAGTTCTTC	CASSFGGDRVGVNEQFF
13	TRBJ1-5	-	TRBV28	-	TGTGCCAGCCTCGGCGGGAGGTATCAGCCCCAGCATTTT	CASLGGRYQPQHF
12	TRBJ1-2	TRBD1	TRBV29-1	-	TGCAGCGTTGCCGGTGACAGGGTTGGCTACACCTTC	CSVAGDRVGYTF
17	TRBJ2-7	-	TRBV9	once	TGTGCCAGCAGCGTGGGCCAGACCCGAGGACTTTTAGACGAGCAGTACTTC	CASSVGQTRGLLDEQYF
13	TRBJ1-2	-	TRBV28	-	TGTGCCAGCAGGTTGGACATCTTCGGGGGCTACACCTTC	CASRLDIFGGYTF
16	TRBJ1-3	-	TRBV21-1	-	TGTGCCAGCAGCCCCCCGGACAGGGAAAATGGAAACACCATATATTTT	CASSPPDRENGNTIYF
16	TRBJ1-4	-	TRBV19	-	TGTGCCAGTAGTATAGGACAGCGCATTAATAATGAAAAACTGTTTTTT	CASSIGQRINNEKLFF
16	TRBJ1-3	-	TRBV5-1	-	TGCGCCAGCAGCTTGGATGATTCGGGGTTGGGAAACACCATATATTTT	CASSLDDSGLGNTIYF
14	TRBJ2-7	TRBD2	TRBV6-6	-	TGTGCCAGCACCGTCCTAGCGGGGACCTACGAGCAGTACTTC	CASTVLAGTYEQYF
14	TRBJ2-7	TRBD2	TRBV7-9	-	TGTGCCAGCAGCCCTAGCGGGAGCGTTCCCGAACAGTACTTC	CASSPSGSVPEQYF
16	TRBJ2-7	TRBD1	TRBV28	-	TGTGCCAGCAGTTTGCCGGGGACAGGGATTTCCTACGAGCAGTACTTC	CASSLPGTGISYEQYF